The 22 T cell receptor beta chains below come from one sample, sequenced in a study of early T cells in non-severe SARS-CoV-2 infection. Using its own MiXCR run on the 5' RACE reads, TCRdb lists one record per CDR3 protein. The data show fewer than 65,000 distinct CDR3 sequences, 7.5% to 10% seen once. Sequencing was performed on whole blood. These TCRs come from an adult who was a healthcare worker with PCR-confirmed SARS-CoV-2 infection or an uninfected control (not recorded which).

This clonotype has more than one count but fewer than ten. The chain has TRBV21-1 and TRBJ1-4; the table's D call TRBD1 went unverified against the DNA. TRBV21-1 is termed a pseudogene. The length of the CDR3 is 15 residues. The CDR3 sequence is CASSKEGTANEKLFF. The CDR3 coding sequence is TGTGCCAGCAGCAAGGAGGGGACAGCTAATGAAAAACTGTTTTTT.

Ten or more counts support this clonotype. The rearrangement joins TRBV7-9 to TRBJ1-4, with 8 bases lining up with TRBD1. The CDR3 runs to 16 residues. Germline V gives CDR1 SEHNR, CDR2 FQNEAQ (reference sequence). J was trimmed by 8 bases and V by 3 bases; bases with no gene match: 11. CDR3 loop: CASSFWTGLRGEKLFF. CDR3 in DNA: TGTGCCAGCAGCTTTTGGACAGGGCTCAGGGGGGAAAAACTGTTTTTT.

This sequence joins TRBV7-9 and TRBJ2-2, with D perhaps TRBD2 (5 bases). The CDR3 sequence is 13 residues long. Germline V gene lookup returns CDR1 SEHNR and CDR2 FQNEAQ (reference sequence). Trimming cost V 5 bases and J 5 bases, with 9 bases left between them. CDR3 bases: TGTGCCAGCAGCCTTCAGCGGACCGGGGAGCTGTTTTTT. Translating gives CASSLQRTGELFF.

This clonotype was recorded at least ten times. This CDR3 reads CASSLARVAGFSYNEQFF. The DNA of the CDR3 is TGTGCCAGCAGCTTAGCAAGAGTAGCGGGATTCTCCTACAATGAGCAGTTCTTC. The J gene is TRBJ2-1, the V gene TRBV7-8, with 8 nucleotides matching TRBD2. The germline CDR1 and CDR2 sequences are SGHVS and FQNEAQ. Germline trimming cut 0 bases from V and 0 bases from J; bases unmatched to any gene: 7. There are 18 residues in the CDR3.

This clonotype has only a few counts. The chain employs TRBV28 and TRBJ2-3, with D perhaps being TRBD1 or TRBD2 (5 bases each). The V end lost 6 bases, the J end lost 0 bases, and 10 bases lay between the germline ends. The CDR3 length is 14 residues. Germline V gene data show CDR1 as MDHEN and CDR2 as SYDVKM. CDR3 sequence reads: CASSWDESTDTQYF. The CDR3 DNA sequence: TGTGCCAGCAGCTGGGACGAAAGCACAGATACGCAGTATTTT. Supplemented by reference TRBV28 and TRBJ2-3, the full variable domain reads DVKVTQSSRYLVKRTGEKVFLECVQDMDHENMFWYRQDPGLGLRLIYFSYDVKMKEKGDIPEGYSVSREKKERFSLILESASTNQTSMYLCASSWDESTDTQYFGPGTRLTVL.

Concerning this clonotype: Its ends do not fully match the called genes, so a read error is possible. J is TRBJ2-1 and V is TRBV28, with D perhaps matching TRBD1 or TRBD2 (5 bases each). Germline CDR1 is MDHEN and CDR2 is SYDVKM. This CDR3 comprises 13 residues. CDR3: CASSWDERDDQFF. CDR3 sequence (DNA): TGTGCCAGCAGTTGGGACGAGAGGGATGATCAGTTCTTC.

This clonotype was seen only a few times. This sequence joins TRBV20-1 and TRBJ2-4; D is possibly TRBD1 (6 bases). This CDR3 has 18 amino acids. From germline, CDR1 is DFQATT and CDR2 SNEGSKA (reference sequence). V was clipped by 1 base and J by 1 base, with 20 bases between them. The CDR3 reads CSARGGHLPRGAKNIQYF. CDR3 nucleotide sequence: TGCAGTGCTAGAGGGGGACACCTACCAAGAGGGGCCAAAAACATTCAGTACTTC.

The V and J genes are TRBV9 and TRBJ1-5; D gene ambiguous. The CDR3 runs 15 residues. The ends were cut back, 0 bases at V and 5 bases at J, with 12 bases in the middle. The germline gives CDR1 SGDLS, CDR2 YYNGEE. The CDR3 spells CASSVEAGFHQPQHF. The CDR3 DNA reads as TGTGCCAGCAGCGTAGAGGCAGGATTTCATCAGCCCCAGCATTTT.

This clonotype was counted ten times or more. This chain links TRBV6-2 or TRBV6-3 with TRBJ2-1; D unclear. V lost 2 bases, J lost 5 bases, and 7 bases lay in between. Germline CDR1 is MNHEY and CDR2 is SVGEGT. The CDR3 is made up of 13 amino acids. The DNA for the CDR3 is TGTGCCAGCAGTTACGCTTCGAACAATGAGCAGTTCTTC. This gives the protein CASSYASNNEQFF.

This clonotype was recorded a few times. This chain uses TRBV3-1 with TRBJ1-1; D possibly corresponds to TRBD1 (6 bases). The CDR3 totals 14 residues. Germline CDR1 and CDR2: LGHDT and YNNKEL (reference sequence). With 4 bases removed from V and 7 bases from J, the gap between germline ends came to 16 bases. DNA of the CDR3: TGTGCCAGCAGCCGCCGGGACAACCCCCTTGAAGCTTTCTTT. Translating it yields CASSRRDNPLEAFF.

This clonotype turned up a few times. The chain employs TRBV18 and TRBJ2-7; 7 bases are a match to TRBD1. CDR3 length: 14 residues. Germline V gene lookup returns CDR1 KGHSH and CDR2 LQKENI. With V trimmed by 4 bases and J by 5 bases, 8 bases remained unmatched. CDR3 protein: CASSLTGQAHEQYF. Here the CDR3 DNA reads TGTGCCAGCTCACTTACCGGACAGGCCCACGAGCAGTACTTC.

This clonotype was seen ten or more times. The genes are TRBV12-3 or TRBV12-4 and TRBJ1-5, with 8 nucleotides matching TRBD1. Germline trimming cut 4 bases from V and 2 bases from J; bases unmatched to any gene: 16. The length of the CDR3 is 19 residues. The DNA for the CDR3 is TGTGCCAGCAGTTCACATACACTCGGACAGGGTTACCGCAATCAGCCCCAGCATTTT. It is translated as CASSSHTLGQGYRNQPQHF.

This clonotype was recorded at least ten times. The gene calls are TRBV4-3 and TRBJ2-5, with 9 bases fitting TRBD2. V gave up 2 bases and J gave up 7 bases; unmatched junction bases: 11. The CDR3 consists of 16 residues. Looked up from germline, CDR1 is LGHNA and CDR2 is YSLEER. The CDR3 loop is CASSQRRLAGPGTQYF. CDR3 nucleotide sequence: TGCGCCAGCAGCCAAAGGAGGCTAGCGGGGCCAGGGACCCAGTACTTC.

This clonotype was found many times. The chain combines TRBV7-2 with TRBJ2-3; maybe TRBD2 (7 bases). This CDR3 is 16 amino acids long. The germline V gene has CDR1 SGHTA and CDR2 FQGNSA. V was cut by 5 bases and J by 0 bases, with 15 bases left in between. The CDR3 loop reads CASSGLGGGSTDTQYF. DNA of the CDR3: TGTGCCAGCAGCGGGTTGGGAGGGGGAAGCACAGATACGCAGTATTTT.

This clonotype was seen at least ten times. The V and J genes are TRBV24-1 and TRBJ1-6; 8 nucleotides match TRBD1. Germline CDR1 reads KGHDR; CDR2 reads SFDVKD. This CDR3 has 17 residues. V lost 9 bases and J lost 8; bases outside the gene matches: 17. CDR3 region: CATLRDRKGEGHSPLHF. In DNA form, the CDR3 reads TGTGCCACCCTTCGGGACAGGAAAGGGGAAGGGCATTCACCCCTCCACTTT.

This clonotype appeared once. This chain uses TRBV20-1 with TRBJ1-1; tentative D call: TRBD1 (6 bases). The germline V and J ends were trimmed by 5 bases and 2 bases, with 15 bases remaining between them. Germline loops: CDR1 DFQATT, CDR2 SNEGSKA (reference sequence). The length of the CDR3 is 14 residues. As DNA, the CDR3 is TGCAGTGCTTTAAAGGGGGTCAGTAACACTGAAGCTTTCTTT. Protein product: CSALKGVSNTEAFF.

This clonotype has more than one count but fewer than ten. The gene calls are TRBV7-2 and TRBJ2-1; D is ambiguous. The CDR3 extends over 16 amino acids. Germline CDR1 reads SGHTA; CDR2 reads FQGNSA. Trimming left V 1 base short and J 1 base short, with 11 bases between. The CDR3 here is CASSLVGRLSYNEQFF. The CDR3 region has the DNA TGTGCCAGCAGCTTAGTGGGCAGGCTTTCCTACAATGAGCAGTTCTTC.

Concerning this clonotype: A read error may be the cause here, since a much bigger clone is one base away. The genes are TRBV3-1 and TRBJ2-3; 9 bases match TRBD2. Germline CDR1 reads LGHDT; CDR2 reads YNNKEL (reference sequence). J lost 4 bases, V lost 4 bases, and 6 bases had no gene match. CDR3 length: 15 residues. In nucleotides, the CDR3 is TGTGCCAGCAGCCGTAGCGGGAGAGTCCCAGATACGCAGTATTTT. Translating gives CASSRSGRVPDTQYF.

This clonotype was detected many times. J is TRBJ2-1 and V is TRBV11-2, with 10 bases matching TRBD2. V lost 2 bases to trimming and J lost 9 bases; unmatched junction nucleotides: 7. This CDR3 is built from 15 residues. Germline CDR1 is SGHAT and CDR2 is FQNNGV. In DNA form, the CDR3 reads TGTGCCAGCAGCTTAAGTAATCTAGCGGGAGTTGAGCAGTTCTTC. It codes for CASSLSNLAGVEQFF.

This clonotype appeared many times. The chain recombines TRBV11-1 with TRBJ2-2; tentative D call: TRBD2 (6 bases). The CDR3 sequence is 15 residues long. The germline gives CDR1 SGHAT, CDR2 FQDESV (reference sequence). V dropped 6 bases and J dropped 0 bases, with 11 bases sitting between them. The CDR3 reads CASRHSGANTGELFF. For the CDR3, the DNA is TGTGCCAGCAGGCACTCGGGAGCGAACACCGGGGAGCTGTTTTTT.

At least ten counts were recorded for this clonotype. The chain carries TRBV12-3 or TRBV12-4 and TRBJ2-2; tentatively, D is TRBD1 (6 bases). Between the trimmed V and J ends, which lost 5 bases and 6 bases, there was a span of 16 bases. The CDR3 extends over 15 amino acids. DNA of the CDR3: TGTGCCAGCAGTACTCTTGGGACAACGGCCGGGGAGCTGTTTTTT. Its translation: CASSTLGTTAGELFF.

In its sample, this clonotype is medium-sized. CDR3 coding DNA: TGTGCCAGCAGCTCCAGACTAGCGGGATCGGTATGGGTTGATGAGCAGTTCTTC. This gives the protein CASSSRLAGSVWVDEQFF. This chain connects TRBV13 to TRBJ2-1, with 11 bases that match TRBD2. This CDR3 contains 18 residues. Trimming at V came to 4 bases and at J to 8 bases, leaving 16 bases not matched to a gene. The V gene's germline CDR1 is PRHDT and CDR2 FYEKMQ (reference sequence).